This T cell receptor beta chain was identified in a study of T cell changes during pregnancy in multiple sclerosis. Method: immunoSEQ multiplex PCR; TCRdb's copy keeps in-frame clones and lacks some. In the table there are 60,000 to 90,000 clones, 92% of which are singletons. About this clone itself: Distinct nucleotide sequences in the sample also encode this CDR3.

Trimming shortened V by 0 bases and J by 1 base, and 8 bases separated the two germline ends. The germline V gene has CDR1 MGHRA and CDR2 YSYEKL. The CDR3 length is 15 residues. This clonotype originated in a female donor in good health, enrolled as a control in a pregnancy study. The V gene is TRBV4-1, the J gene TRBJ2-3; a weak D match, TRBD2 (5 bases). Sequences were derived from peripheral blood, sampled in the first trimester of pregnancy. CDR3 DNA: TGCGCCAGCAGCCAAGAAGGGAGTGGCACAGATACGCAGTATTTT. Protein sequence: CASSQEGSGTDTQYF.